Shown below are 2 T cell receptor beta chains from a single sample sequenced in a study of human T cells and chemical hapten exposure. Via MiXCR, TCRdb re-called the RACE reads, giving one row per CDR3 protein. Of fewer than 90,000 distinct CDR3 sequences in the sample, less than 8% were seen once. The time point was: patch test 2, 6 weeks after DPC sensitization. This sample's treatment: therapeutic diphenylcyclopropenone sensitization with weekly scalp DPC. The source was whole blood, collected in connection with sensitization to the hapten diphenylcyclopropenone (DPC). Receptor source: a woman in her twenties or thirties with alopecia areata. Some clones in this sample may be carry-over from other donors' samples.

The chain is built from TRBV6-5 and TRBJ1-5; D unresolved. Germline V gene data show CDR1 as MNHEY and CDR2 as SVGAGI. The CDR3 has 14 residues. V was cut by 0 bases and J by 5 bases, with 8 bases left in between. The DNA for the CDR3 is TGTGCCAGCAGTTACTCGAGGGAAGATCAGCCCCAGCATTTT. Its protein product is CASSYSREDQPQHF.

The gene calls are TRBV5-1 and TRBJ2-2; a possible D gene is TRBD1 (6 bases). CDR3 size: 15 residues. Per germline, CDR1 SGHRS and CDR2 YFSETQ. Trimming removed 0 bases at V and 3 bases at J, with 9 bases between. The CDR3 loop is CASSLVGQDTGELFF. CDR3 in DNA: TGCGCCAGCAGCTTGGTGGGACAAGACACCGGGGAGCTGTTTTTT.